This is a list of T cell receptor beta chains from one sample in a study of cytomegalovirus exposure and HLA in healthy donors. TCRdb keeps only in-frame clones here, not all; method: immunoSEQ multiplex PCR. Here the sample spans roughly 200,000 clones, about 80% being singletons. The sample was PBMCs. The origin of the receptors is a woman younger than 35 in good health and CMV-seropositive. The CDR3 runs from the conserved cysteine through the conserved F or W. The D gene is left open where the match is weak. Size tells how often a clone was seen (once, few, many) or the class of an expanded clone, and some rows leave it out.

cdr3_nt	cdr3_aa	d_call	j_call	v_call	clone_size
TGCGCCAGCAGTGCCGGCCGGACAGGGGGCAATGAGCAGTTCTTC	CASSAGRTGGNEQFF	TRBD1	TRBJ2-1	TRBV10-2	NA
TGTGCCAGCAGCCCTACAACTAGCGGGGGGACCCAAAACATTCAGTACTTC	CASSPTTSGGTQNIQYF	TRBD2	TRBJ2-4	TRBV4-2	NA
TGTGCCAGCAGTGGGACTAGCGGGTGCGACTACGAGCAGTACTTC	CASSGTSGCDYEQYF	TRBD2	TRBJ2-7	TRBV6-4	NA
TGTGCCAGCAGCTTAACCGACAGGGGGCGTGAAGATACGCAGTATTTT	CASSLTDRGREDTQYF	TRBD1	TRBJ2-3	TRBV7-7	NA
TGCGCCAGCAGCCTCGACAGCTATAGCAATCAGCCCCAGCATTTT	CASSLDSYSNQPQHF	NA	TRBJ1-5	TRBV5-1	NA
TGTGCCAGCGCGTATGAGTCCCCCTATGGCTACACCTTC	CASAYESPYGYTF	NA	TRBJ1-2	TRBV2	NA
TGCGCCAGCAGCCTAATCCCCAAACTGACAGGGTCTGGAAACACCATATATTTT	CASSLIPKLTGSGNTIYF	TRBD1	TRBJ1-3	TRBV4-1	NA
TGTGCCAGCACCCAAGGGGGGGCCGAGGAGCAGTACTTC	CASTQGGAEEQYF	NA	TRBJ2-7	TRBV6-5	NA
TGTGCCAGCAGCTTTTCGGGGGTCGACGAGCAGTACTTC	CASSFSGVDEQYF	NA	TRBJ2-7	TRBV7-6	NA
TGTGCCAGCAGTGACGGCGCGGGGGGCTACAATGAGCAGTTCTTC	CASSDGAGGYNEQFF	TRBD2	TRBJ2-1	TRBV6-4	NA
TGTGCCAGCAGTCGGCCGGGACAAGGGCCTTCCTACAATGAGCAGTTCTTC	CASSRPGQGPSYNEQFF	NA	TRBJ2-1	TRBV6-4	NA
NA	CASTTVFWQGDGELFF	NA	TRBJ2-2	TRBV5-6	NA
TGCGCCAGCAGCCAAGTCCAGACAGGGCTAGCGGGGAATGAGCAGTTCTTC	CASSQVQTGLAGNEQFF	TRBD2	TRBJ2-1	TRBV4-1	NA
TGCAGCGTTCGACTTTCGACGGCGAACACTGAAGCTTTCTTT	CSVRLSTANTEAFF	NA	TRBJ1-1	TRBV29-1	NA
TGTGCCAGCTCGCCTGGCGCGCGGAGCCGGGGTGGACGAGAGACCCAGTACTTC	CASSPGARSRGGRETQYF	NA	TRBJ2-5	TRBV27	NA
TGTGCCAGCAGCAAAGTGGGTGGGGCAGACACCGGGGAGCTGTTTTTT	CASSKVGGADTGELFF	NA	TRBJ2-2	TRBV21-1	NA
TGTGCCAGCAGCTTAGATCTAGCAGAGACCCAGTACTTC	CASSLDLAETQYF	NA	TRBJ2-5	TRBV11-2	NA
TGCGCCAGCAGCTTGGGGGTAGGGACAGCCGAAGCTTATGGCTACACCTTC	CASSLGVGTAEAYGYTF	TRBD1	TRBJ1-2	TRBV5-1	few
TGTGCCAGCAGCTCTCCGGGACAGGGAAGGGAGACCCAGTACTTC	CASSSPGQGRETQYF	TRBD1	TRBJ2-5	TRBV5-6	NA
TGTGCCAGCTCACCCAAGAGAGGGGGAAATACCGGGGAGCTGTTTTTT	CASSPKRGGNTGELFF	NA	TRBJ2-2	TRBV18	NA
TGTGCCAGCAGTGAAGGAACAGGGGGTGGACAGCCCCAGCATTTT	CASSEGTGGGQPQHF	TRBD1	TRBJ1-5	TRBV6-1	NA
TGTGCCAGCCTTGAGTTCCCGGGACAGCAAATATTCCCCTACGAGCAGTACTTC	CASLEFPGQQIFPYEQYF	TRBD1	TRBJ2-7	TRBV7-8	NA
TGTGCCAGTACCCTCACAGGGGGCAATTCTGGAAACACCATATATTTT	CASTLTGGNSGNTIYF	TRBD1	TRBJ1-3	TRBV19	NA
TGTGCCAGCAGTGAGTCAGGAATAATTGAAGCTTTCTTT	CASSESGIIEAFF	NA	TRBJ1-1	TRBV6-1	once
TGTGCCAGCGCGGAACGGCCCCCCTATGGCTACACCTTC	CASAERPPYGYTF	NA	TRBJ1-2	TRBV7-2	NA
TGTGCCAGCAGCCACCACGGCGGACCCCAGCATTTT	CASSHHGGPQHF	NA	TRBJ1-5	TRBV11-2	NA
TGTGCCAGCAGTTTATCGCCGGCAGGATACTATGGCTACACCTTC	CASSLSPAGYYGYTF	NA	TRBJ1-2	TRBV27	NA
TGTGCCAGCAGCTGGACAGGGAACAATGAGCAGTTCTTC	CASSWTGNNEQFF	TRBD1	TRBJ2-1	TRBV2	NA
TGTGCCAGTAGTATAGGAGGACAGTTCTACGAGCAGTACTTC	CASSIGGQFYEQYF	NA	TRBJ2-7	TRBV19	NA
TGCGCCAGCAGCCAAGATCTCAGGGGGCCCCAATCCGGCTTACGGACCCAGTACTTC	CASSQDLRGPQSGLRTQYF	TRBD1	TRBJ2-5	TRBV4-1	NA
TGTGCCAGCAGTTCCCGGACAGTTAATAATGAAAAACTGTTTTTT	CASSSRTVNNEKLFF	NA	TRBJ1-4	TRBV27	NA
TGCGCCAGCAGTGAGTCTTTGTCGAGTCTTAGAGAGACCCAGTACTTC	CASSESLSSLRETQYF	NA	TRBJ2-5	TRBV10-2	once
TGTGCCAGTACCCCACGGGGTGCCTACGAGCAGTACTTC	CASTPRGAYEQYF	NA	TRBJ2-7	TRBV19	NA
TGTGCCAGCAACCAATCGGGGGGGCGGTTAGGTGAAAAACTGTTTTTT	CASNQSGGRLGEKLFF	NA	TRBJ1-4	TRBV7-8	many
TGTGCCAGCAGCGTATTGGGAGGGTTTGAGATGACTGAAGCTTTCTTT	CASSVLGGFEMTEAFF	NA	TRBJ1-1	TRBV9	NA
TGTGCCAGCAGCTTACAGGCGGCGAACACTGAAGCTTTCTTT	CASSLQAANTEAFF	NA	TRBJ1-1	TRBV9	few
TGTGCCAGCAGCTACAGGGTAGATCAGCCCCAGCATTTT	CASSYRVDQPQHF	NA	TRBJ1-5	TRBV7-2	few
TGTGCCAGCAGTTGGGTTGTTGGGACAGGGAACTATGGCTACACCTTC	CASSWVVGTGNYGYTF	TRBD1	TRBJ1-2	TRBV5-4	NA
TGTGCCAGCAGTTTAGAGTACCCTGGTTGGGGGCCGAAGGCCACAGATACGCAGTATTTT	CASSLEYPGWGPKATDTQYF	NA	TRBJ2-3	TRBV27	NA
TGTGCCAGCAGCCTAAAGACAGGGTTCCACGAGCAGTACTTC	CASSLKTGFHEQYF	TRBD1	TRBJ2-7	TRBV27	NA
TGTGCCAGCAGCCTCGACAGGGATTACGAGCAGTACTTC	CASSLDRDYEQYF	TRBD1	TRBJ2-7	TRBV27	few
TGTGCCAGCAGCTTGACGGGTAATGAGCAGTTCTTC	CASSLTGNEQFF	NA	TRBJ2-1	TRBV7-3	NA
TGTGCCAGTAGTATAGCAGGACATAAGAACACCGGGGAGCTGTTTTTT	CASSIAGHKNTGELFF	NA	TRBJ2-2	TRBV19	NA
TGTGCCATCAGGGCCTCCGTTGAGCAGTACTTC	CAIRASVEQYF	NA	TRBJ2-7	TRBV10-3	NA
TGCAGCGGAGAGGGATTCGGCACTGAAGCTTTCTTT	CSGEGFGTEAFF	NA	TRBJ1-1	TRBV29-1	NA
TGTGCCAGCAGCCCCGCCGGACAGGGGGGAAATCAGCCCCAGCATTTT	CASSPAGQGGNQPQHF	TRBD1	TRBJ1-5	TRBV7-9	NA
TGTGCCACCAGCCCACAGGGGGCCGAGCAGTACTTC	CATSPQGAEQYF	TRBD1	TRBJ2-7	TRBV15	NA
TGTGCCAGCAGTCGGGCCGGCAGGGGAGGAAACACCATATATTTT	CASSRAGRGGNTIYF	NA	TRBJ1-3	TRBV6-5	NA